Below are 6 T cell receptor beta chains sequenced from a single sample in a study of technical replicates of blood from several donors. This table comes from immunoSEQ multiplex PCR, and its TCRdb copy is limited to in-frame clones, with some not included. The profile covers about 80,000 clones, with about 95% appearing a single time and around 0.37% taken by the ten largest. The sequencing sample was made of T cells isolated from PBMCs. The receptor source for this set is a human donor in good health.

The chain has TRBV19 and TRBJ1-4; D might be TRBD1 (6 bases). Germline assignment: CDR1 LNHDA and CDR2 SQIVND (reference sequence). The CDR3 covers 13 residues. Deletions cut 10 bases from V and 8 bases from J, with 17 bases between. CDR3 amino acids: CATRRGRLEKLFF. The CDR3 region has the DNA TGTGCCACCAGGCGGGGGCGCCTCGAAAAACTGTTTTTT.

The chain couples TRBV19 to TRBJ2-7, with 10 nucleotides matching TRBD1. From germline, CDR1 is LNHDA and CDR2 SQIVND (reference sequence). The CDR3 is 13 amino acids. Unmatched junction bases numbered 3, after V lost 7 bases and J lost 3 bases. The DNA for the CDR3 is TGTGCCAGTACGGGACAGGGGAACTACGAGCAGTACTTC. This encodes CASTGQGNYEQYF.

This CDR3 is CASSPWAGRTQETQYF. DNA for the CDR3: TGTGCCAGCAGTCCCTGGGCGGGGAGGACTCAAGAGACCCAGTACTTC. This chain uses TRBV27 with TRBJ2-5, with a weak D call TRBD2 (6 bases). The germline V gene has CDR1 MNHEY and CDR2 SMNVEV (reference sequence). V lost 5 bases, J lost 2 bases, and 18 bases lay in between. The CDR3 runs 16 residues.

The chain uses TRBV19 and TRBJ2-1; 10 nucleotides match TRBD2. Germline-derived CDR1 and CDR2 are LNHDA and SQIVND (reference sequence). The CDR3 is made up of 15 amino acids. The J segment lost 5 bases and the V segment lost 3 bases, leaving 4 bases of the junction unmatched. CDR3 sequence (DNA): TGTGCCAGTAGTATTCTAGCGGGAGTGAACAATGAGCAGTTCTTC. As protein: CASSILAGVNNEQFF.

The rearrangement uses TRBV11-3 and TRBJ1-1; D gene unclear. This CDR3 has 12 amino acids. Trimming left V 2 bases short and J 5 bases short, with 6 bases between. Germline assignment: CDR1 SGHNT and CDR2 YENEEA. The CDR3 sequence is CASSLKLTEAFF. The CDR3 DNA reads TGTGCCAGCAGCTTAAAACTTACTGAAGCTTTCTTT.

The V call is TRBV23-1, the J call TRBJ2-5; TRBD1 matches 8 bases. TRBV23-1 is assigned to the ORF class and has an uncertain function. The CDR3 sequence is 12 residues long. V lost 10 bases, J lost 3 bases, and 4 bases stayed unmatched. Here the CDR3 reads CATLGQEETQYF. The DNA of the CDR3 is TGCGCCACCCTGGGACAGGAAGAGACCCAGTACTTC.